The source of this TCR beta chain is a study of T cell repertoires in cytomegalovirus infection (dated by TCRdb to about 2019). Regarding the study in general: Peptide stimulations targeted recently identified HLA-C-restricted CMV epitopes, whose presentation resists viral immunomodulation, together with well-studied HLA-B-restricted epitopes. The HLA type of each donor mattered for the analysis, because public TCR beta signatures pointed to carriage of CMV infection along with the matching HLA type.

This clonotype appeared a few times. Its antigen is unknown. One end of the junction varies from germline; a read error may be responsible. Interpreted using the paper, the treatment or condition label stands for: in vitro stimulation with specific CMV peptide epitopes to enrich CMV-specific T cells. Paper-wide results and their limitations: In the ex vivo response, HLA-C-restricted CMV-specific TCR beta clonotypes were dominant, and in two of eight donors the single most frequent clonotype came from this HLA-C-restricted group. Cumulative frequency of public TCR beta family members discriminated carriers of CMV infection plus the relevant HLA type in this cohort and an independent roughly 330-donor cohort.

Looking up the germline V gene (reference sequence) yields CDR1 DFQATT and CDR2 SNEGSKA. CDR3 length: 14 amino acids, cysteine to phenylalanine. CDR3 DNA is the only sequence kept; it has 42 bases, read in frame from the first base. The sequencing machine was an Illumina HiSeq 1500. TCRdb handled the public reads itself, with Q25 trimming in fastp and clone calling in MiXCR, and kept productive beta chains. All rows with the same CDR3 protein become a single entry with the most common DNA and genes. Present in this sample are approximately 730,000 distinct CDR3 sequences, around 29% of which were seen just once. The top ten hold about an eighth of the sample.

The material was cultured CD8+ T cells from PBMCs, obtained from culture after CMV antigen stimulation. In this chain, TRBV20-1 is recombined with TRBJ2-1, and TRBD2 matches 15 of the central bases. This TCR was recovered from a human donor in good health (CMV status not recorded). Some clones in this sample may be carry-over from other donors' samples. In nucleotides, the sequence is TGCAGTGCTAGAGGGACTAGCGGGGGGGCAAGAAGAATCTTC. Its translation reads: CSARGTSGGARRIF.